This paragraph covers one T cell receptor (beta chain) sequence. This clonotype was counted between two and nine times. The antigen it recognizes is unknown. No base qualities exist here, and no much larger clone lies one base off it. V sheds 4 bases and J sheds 5 bases, leaving 17 bases between their ends. The CDR3 runs 15 residues from the cysteine to the phenylalanine. Just CDR3 DNA is preserved here, 45 bases in frame from base 1. Taken from the germline V gene, the CDR1 and CDR2 loops are MGHDK and SYGVNS. Amplification of TCR beta CDR3 regions was carried out from RNA transcripts. The first round of RT-PCR for the TCR CDR3 was performed with the HTBI primer set and the Qiagen OneStep RT-PCR kit. Libraries were constructed in a second round of multiplex PCR, after which size selection and purification were carried out. The libraries were sequenced on an Illumina HiSeq2000 using paired-end 100 bp reads. Per the source publication's procedure: SOAPnuke was used to process the raw data, with reads discarded if the reads contained adapters or uncalled bases, had a mean Phred below 15, or lacked an exact constant-primer or identifier match. High-quality paired reads were merged using COPE v1.2.5, and each unique nucleotide sequence was defined as a clonotype. MiTCR v1.1 was used to align the clonotypes against IMGT TRBV, TRBD and TRBJ reference segments. The analysis was restricted to V-J combinations with a frequency above 0.0001, which together covered about 99% of the repertoires. The TCS score was defined as F50 (clonal expansion) divided by E x V (chaos), with BLOSUM62-based TCRdist calculated between CDR3 peptides within each V-J. Welch's t-statistics and random forest reduced around 510 V-J features to about 13, which were used in a naive Bayes classifier (R e1071). The similarity between thyroid and blood repertoires was quantified using the Morisita-Horn index. TCRdb reprocessing: public reads trimmed at Q25 with fastp, clones called with MiXCR, in-frame beta chains kept. Under each unique CDR3 protein, matching rows form one entry showing the most common genes and DNA. TCRdb, not the original authors, processed these V and J calls. The table for this sample lists 450,000 to 700,000 distinct CDR3 sequences; about 43% of them were counted only once. 15% to 20% of the sample is held by the ten biggest clonotypes.

This entry comes from a study of T cells in Graves' hyperthyroidism and ophthalmopathy (dated by TCRdb to between 2019 and 2020). With regard to the full study: TCR V-J signatures able to tell the groups apart were searched for in a discovery cohort of 90 to 100 patients, of whom 40 to 45 had Graves' ophthalmopathy and roughly 59 had stable Graves' hyperthyroidism. An independent validation cohort of 18 to 20 hyperthyroidism patients and about 15 patients who later progressed to ophthalmopathy tested prospective prediction of ophthalmopathy. The 100 or so discovery patients were randomly split 7:3 into training and test sets. Thyroid tissue and blood T-cell repertoires from about six Graves' hyperthyroidism patients were also compared in the study. After sampling, hyperthyroidism patients received methimazole starting at 30 mg daily, and ophthalmopathy patients received high-dose intravenous methylprednisolone. According to the paper, TCR Vbeta CDR3 sequencing was carried out on 135 peripheral blood samples, which came from under 50 ophthalmopathy, approximately 72 hyperthyroidism and about 17 progressor patients.

Exclusion was applied to patients with uncontrolled infections, other autoimmune diseases, pregnancy or lactation. Diagnoses were based on clinical symptoms, serum thyroxine and TRAb, thyroid ultrasound and orbital computed tomography. Trizol reagent was used to extract total RNA, and RNA quality was then checked on an Agilent 2100 Bioanalyzer. On the study overall, not on this receptor specifically: Most expanded thyroid clonotypes (frequency above 0.001) were also detected in blood, a finding suggesting that blood repertoires may reflect thyroid immune responses. In cross-validation, a model built on a 13 V-J signature told ophthalmopathy apart from stable hyperthyroidism with just under 90% sensitivity and approximately 84% specificity, and in testing the same model reached 80%/75%. No statistical method was used to set the sample size in advance, and investigators knew the group allocation. In validation, progression to ophthalmopathy was predicted by the model with around 70% sensitivity and 72% to 80% specificity, a median of roughly six months before onset.

This sequence originates from an adult woman with Graves' disease, either hyperthyroidism or ophthalmopathy (not recorded which). The rearrangement joined TRBV25-1 to TRBJ2-5; confidence is insufficient to name the D gene. The material sequenced was peripheral blood or thyroid tissue (not recorded which). The sequenced DNA: TGTGCCAGCAGTGCTAGGATCCGACTGATGGAGACCCAGTACTTC. This is translated as CASSARIRLMETQYF.